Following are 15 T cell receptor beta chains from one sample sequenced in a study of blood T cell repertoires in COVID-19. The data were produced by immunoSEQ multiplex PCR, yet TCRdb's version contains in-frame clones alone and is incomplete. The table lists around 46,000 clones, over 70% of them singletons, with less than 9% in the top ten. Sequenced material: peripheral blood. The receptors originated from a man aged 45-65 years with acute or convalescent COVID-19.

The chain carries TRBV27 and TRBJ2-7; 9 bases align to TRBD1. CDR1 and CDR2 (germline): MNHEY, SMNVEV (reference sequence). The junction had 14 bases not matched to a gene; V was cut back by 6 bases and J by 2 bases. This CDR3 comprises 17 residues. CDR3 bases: TGTGCCAGCAGATCGAGAGCAACCGGGACAGGGCCCTACGAGCAGTACTTC. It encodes CASRSRATGTGPYEQYF.

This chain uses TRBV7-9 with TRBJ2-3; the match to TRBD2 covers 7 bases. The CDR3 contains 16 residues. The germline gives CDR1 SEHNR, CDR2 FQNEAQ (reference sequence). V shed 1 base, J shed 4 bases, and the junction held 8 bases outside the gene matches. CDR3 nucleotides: TGTGCCAGCAGCTTAGAGGGCGGGGGTAGCCCAGATACGCAGTATTTT. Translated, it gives CASSLEGGGSPDTQYF.

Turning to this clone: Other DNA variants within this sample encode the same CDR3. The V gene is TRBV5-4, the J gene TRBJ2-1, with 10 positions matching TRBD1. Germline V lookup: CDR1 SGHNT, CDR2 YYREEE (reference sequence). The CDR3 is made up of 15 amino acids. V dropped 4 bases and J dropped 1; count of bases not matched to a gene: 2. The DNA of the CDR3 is TGTGCCAGCAGCCGGGACAGGGGTTCCTACAATGAGCAGTTCTTC. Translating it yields CASSRDRGSYNEQFF.

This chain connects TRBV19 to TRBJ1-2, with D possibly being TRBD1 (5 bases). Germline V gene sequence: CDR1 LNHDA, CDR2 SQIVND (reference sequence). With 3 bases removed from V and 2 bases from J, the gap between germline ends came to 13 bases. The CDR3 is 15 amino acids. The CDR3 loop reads CASSMPRDRNYGYTF. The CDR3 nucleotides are TGTGCCAGTAGTATGCCTCGCGACAGAAACTATGGCTACACCTTC.

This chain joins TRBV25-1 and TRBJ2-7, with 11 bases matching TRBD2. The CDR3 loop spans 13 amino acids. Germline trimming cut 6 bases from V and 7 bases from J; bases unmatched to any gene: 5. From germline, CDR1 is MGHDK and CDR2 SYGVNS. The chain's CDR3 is CASRTSGTEEQYF. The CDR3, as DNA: TGTGCCAGCAGGACTAGCGGGACCGAAGAGCAGTACTTC.

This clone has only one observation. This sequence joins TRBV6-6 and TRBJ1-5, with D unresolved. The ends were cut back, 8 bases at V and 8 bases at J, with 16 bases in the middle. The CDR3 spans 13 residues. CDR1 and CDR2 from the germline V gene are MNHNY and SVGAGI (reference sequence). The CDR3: CASVGRRTEPQHF. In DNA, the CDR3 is TGTGCCAGCGTGGGCCGCCGTACCGAGCCCCAGCATTTT.

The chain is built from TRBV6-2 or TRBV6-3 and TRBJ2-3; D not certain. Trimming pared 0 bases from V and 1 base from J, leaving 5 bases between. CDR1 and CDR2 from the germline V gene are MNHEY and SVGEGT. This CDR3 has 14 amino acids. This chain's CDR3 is CASSYSRGTDTQYF. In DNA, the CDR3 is TGTGCCAGCAGTTACTCCCGGGGCACAGATACGCAGTATTTT.

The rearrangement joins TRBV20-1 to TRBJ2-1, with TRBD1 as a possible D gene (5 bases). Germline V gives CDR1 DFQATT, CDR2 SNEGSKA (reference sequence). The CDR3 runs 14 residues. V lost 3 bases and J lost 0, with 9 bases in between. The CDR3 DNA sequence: TGCAGTGCTAGTATCCAGGGCTCCTACAATGAGCAGTTCTTC. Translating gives CSASIQGSYNEQFF.

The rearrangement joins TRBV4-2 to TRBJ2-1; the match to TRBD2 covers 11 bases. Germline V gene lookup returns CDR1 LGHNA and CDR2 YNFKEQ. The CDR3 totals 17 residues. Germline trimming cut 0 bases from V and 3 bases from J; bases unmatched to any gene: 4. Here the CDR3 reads CASSQDGTSGDYNEQFF. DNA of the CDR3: TGTGCCAGCAGCCAAGATGGGACTAGCGGAGACTACAATGAGCAGTTCTTC.

Written as DNA, the CDR3 is TGTGCCAGCAGTTTTAATCCAGGGGGCACTGAAGCTTTCTTT. It yields the protein CASSFNPGGTEAFF. This chain links TRBV27 with TRBJ1-1; TRBD1 matches at 7 bases. CDR1 is MNHEY and CDR2 is SMNVEV in the germline V gene (reference sequence). The CDR3 consists of 14 residues. V lost 3 bases, J lost 4 bases, and 5 bases stayed unmatched.

The CDR3 spells CASSDFRVGLAGEQYF. The CDR3 region has the DNA TGTGCCAGCAGTGATTTCAGAGTAGGACTAGCAGGCGAGCAGTACTTC. The chain links TRBV6-1 to TRBJ2-7; TRBD2 matches 8 bases. The V segment lost 3 bases and the J segment 6 bases; nucleotides outside the gene matches: 13. The germline gives CDR1 MNHNS, CDR2 SASEGT. This CDR3 has 16 residues.

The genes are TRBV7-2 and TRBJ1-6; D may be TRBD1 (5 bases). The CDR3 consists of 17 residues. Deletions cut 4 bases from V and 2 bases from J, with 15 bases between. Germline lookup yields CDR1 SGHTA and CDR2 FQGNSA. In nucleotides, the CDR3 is TGTGCCAGCAGCTCCCTTTCAATCAGGGCCTATAATTCACCCCTCCACTTT. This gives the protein CASSSLSIRAYNSPLHF.

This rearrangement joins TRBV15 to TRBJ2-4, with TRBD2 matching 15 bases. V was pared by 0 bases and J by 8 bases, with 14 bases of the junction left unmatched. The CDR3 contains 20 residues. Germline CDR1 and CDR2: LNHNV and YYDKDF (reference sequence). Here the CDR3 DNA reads TGTGCCACCAGCAGAGATTACGGGCCGGGACTAGCGGGAGGAGTAGACATTCAGTACTTC. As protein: CATSRDYGPGLAGGVDIQYF.

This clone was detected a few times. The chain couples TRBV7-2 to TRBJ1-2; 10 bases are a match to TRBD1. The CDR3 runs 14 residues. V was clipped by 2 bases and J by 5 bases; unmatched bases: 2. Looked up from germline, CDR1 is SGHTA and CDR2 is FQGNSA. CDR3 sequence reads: CASSLRDRGYGYTF. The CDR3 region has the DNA TGTGCCAGCAGCTTAAGGGACAGGGGTTATGGCTACACCTTC.

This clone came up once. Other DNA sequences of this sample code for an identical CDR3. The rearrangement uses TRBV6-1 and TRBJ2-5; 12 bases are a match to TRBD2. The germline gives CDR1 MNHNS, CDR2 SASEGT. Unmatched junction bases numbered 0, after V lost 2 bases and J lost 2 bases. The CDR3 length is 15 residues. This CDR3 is CASSELAGGQETQYF. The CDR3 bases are TGTGCCAGCAGTGAACTAGCGGGAGGGCAAGAGACCCAGTACTTC.